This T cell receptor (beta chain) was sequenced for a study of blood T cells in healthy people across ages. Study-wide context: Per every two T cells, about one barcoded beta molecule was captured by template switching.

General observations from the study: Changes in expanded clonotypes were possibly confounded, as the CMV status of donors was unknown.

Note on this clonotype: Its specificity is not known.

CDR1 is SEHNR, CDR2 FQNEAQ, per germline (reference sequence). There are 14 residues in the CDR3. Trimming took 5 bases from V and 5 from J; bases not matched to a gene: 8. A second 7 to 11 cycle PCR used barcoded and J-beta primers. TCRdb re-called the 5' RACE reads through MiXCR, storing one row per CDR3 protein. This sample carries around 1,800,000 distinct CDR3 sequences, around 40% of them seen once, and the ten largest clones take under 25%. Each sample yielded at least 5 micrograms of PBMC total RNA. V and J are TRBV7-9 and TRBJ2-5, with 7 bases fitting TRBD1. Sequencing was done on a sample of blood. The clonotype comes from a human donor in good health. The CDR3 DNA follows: TGTGCCAGCAGCCAGGGACAGTCAGTGGAGACCCAGTACTTC. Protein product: CASSQGQSVETQYF.